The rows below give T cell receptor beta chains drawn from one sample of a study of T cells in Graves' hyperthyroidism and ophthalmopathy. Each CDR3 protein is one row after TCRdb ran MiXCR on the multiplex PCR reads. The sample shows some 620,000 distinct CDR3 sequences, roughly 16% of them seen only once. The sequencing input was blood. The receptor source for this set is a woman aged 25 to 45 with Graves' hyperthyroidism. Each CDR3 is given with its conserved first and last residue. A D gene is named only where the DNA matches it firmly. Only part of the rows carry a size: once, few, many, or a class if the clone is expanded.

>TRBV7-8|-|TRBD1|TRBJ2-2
TGTGCCAGCAGAATCACAGGGGGCGTCGGCACCGGGGAGCTGTTTTTT
CASRITGGVGTGELFF
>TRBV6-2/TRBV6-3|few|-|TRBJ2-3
TGTGCCAGCAGTTACTTGGAGACCACAGATACGCAGTATTTT
CASSYLETTDTQYF
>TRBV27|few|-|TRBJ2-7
TGTGCCAGCAGACACAGGGCCCGAGTGCAGTACTTC
CASRHRARVQYF
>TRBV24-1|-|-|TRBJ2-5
TGTGCCACCAGTGCCTACTTGGTGGCGACAGGGGAGGGGGAGACCCAGTACTTC
CATSAYLVATGEGETQYF
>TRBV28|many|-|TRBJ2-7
TGTGCCAGCAGTCTCTCCCTGGACACCCCTAGCTCCTACGAGCAGTACTTC
CASSLSLDTPSSYEQYF
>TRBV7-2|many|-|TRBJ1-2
TGTGCCAGCAGAAATACCTATGGCTACACCTTC
CASRNTYGYTF
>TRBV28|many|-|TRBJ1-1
TGTGCCAGCAGTTCCTCTGCGGCTGAAGCTTTCTTT
CASSSSAAEAFF
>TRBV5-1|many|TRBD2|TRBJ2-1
TGCGCCAGCAGCCCTCCGGGACTAGCGGGATACAATGAGCAGTTCTTC
CASSPPGLAGYNEQFF
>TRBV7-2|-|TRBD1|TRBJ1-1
TGTGCCAGCAGCTCTGACAGGGGGCTGAACACTGAAGCTTTCTTT
CASSSDRGLNTEAFF
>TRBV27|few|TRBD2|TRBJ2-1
TGTGCCAGCAGTTTGAGACTAGCCCCCAATGAGCAGTTCTTC
CASSLRLAPNEQFF
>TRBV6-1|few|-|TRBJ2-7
TGTGCCAGCAGTGAGGTGTATAGCTCCTACGAGCAGTACTTC
CASSEVYSSYEQYF
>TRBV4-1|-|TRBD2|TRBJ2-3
TGCGCCAGCAGCCAAGCCTGGGTTGCGGGAGTCACAGATACGCAGTATTTT
CASSQAWVAGVTDTQYF
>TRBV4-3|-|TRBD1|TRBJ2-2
TGCGCCAGCAGCCCAAGACAGGGGGCTAGCGGGGAGCTGTTTTTT
CASSPRQGASGELFF
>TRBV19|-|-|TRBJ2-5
TGTGCCAGTAGTATCCCGGACCAAGAGACCCAGTACTTC
CASSIPDQETQYF
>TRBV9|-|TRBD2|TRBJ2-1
TGTGCCAGCAGCGCCCGACTAGCGGGAGGCAATGAGCAGTTCTTC
CASSARLAGGNEQFF
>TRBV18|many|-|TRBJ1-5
TGTGCCAGCTCACCAGGAGGGGGGGCGTCCAATCAGCCCCAGCATTTT
CASSPGGGASNQPQHF
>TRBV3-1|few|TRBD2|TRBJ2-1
TGTGCCAGCAGCCAAGATACGCGGGAGTTTACCTACAATGAGCAGTTCTTC
CASSQDTREFTYNEQFF
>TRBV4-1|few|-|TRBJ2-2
TGCGCCAGCAGCCAAGATAAGGGGCCAGGGTTGCCAGGGACGAAGAACACCGGGGAGCTGTTTTTT
CASSQDKGPGLPGTKNTGELFF
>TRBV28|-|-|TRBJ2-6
TGTGCCAGCAGTTTACTCCGCGGTTCTGGGGCCAACGTCCTGACTTTC
CASSLLRGSGANVLTF
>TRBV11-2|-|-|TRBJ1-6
TGTGCCAGCAGCTTAAATGCAGGCGGTTATAATTCACCCCTCCACTTT
CASSLNAGGYNSPLHF
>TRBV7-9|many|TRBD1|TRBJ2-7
TGTGCCAGCAGCTTTTCCGATGACAGGGTTTACGAGCAGTACTTC
CASSFSDDRVYEQYF
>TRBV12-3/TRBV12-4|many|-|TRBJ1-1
TGTGCCAGCAGTTTGACCGGAACCAGGTATGAAGCTTTCTTT
CASSLTGTRYEAFF
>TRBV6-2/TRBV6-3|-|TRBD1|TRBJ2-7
TGTGCCAGCAGAAAAACAGGGGGCTACGAGCAGTACTTC
CASRKTGGYEQYF
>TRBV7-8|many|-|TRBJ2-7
TGTGCCAGCAGCTTAGAGGGCAGAGACTACGAGCAGTACTTC
CASSLEGRDYEQYF
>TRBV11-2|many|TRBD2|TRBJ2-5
TGTGCCAGCAGCTTGCCACGCGGGAGTGGTGAGACCCAGTACTTC
CASSLPRGSGETQYF
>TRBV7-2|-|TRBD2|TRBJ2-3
TGTGCCAGCGCAGTACTAGCGGCCCTCACAGATACGCAGTATTTT
CASAVLAALTDTQYF
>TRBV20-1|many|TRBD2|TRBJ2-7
TGCAGTGCTAGCGGACTAGCGGGAGGCTACGAGCAGTACTTC
CSASGLAGGYEQYF
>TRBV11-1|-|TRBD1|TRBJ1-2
TGTGCCAGCAGCTTCTCCCGGGACAGGGGATATGGCTACACCTTC
CASSFSRDRGYGYTF
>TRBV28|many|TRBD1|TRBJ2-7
TGTGCCAGCAACAGACAGGGAATCTACGAGCAGTACTTC
CASNRQGIYEQYF
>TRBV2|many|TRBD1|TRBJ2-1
TGTGCCAGCAGTGTCAACAGGGGGGACTTAGAGCAGTTCTTC
CASSVNRGDLEQFF
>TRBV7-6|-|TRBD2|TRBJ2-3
TGTGCCAGCAGCCTCAGGACTAGCAGCACAGATACGCAGTATTTT
CASSLRTSSTDTQYF
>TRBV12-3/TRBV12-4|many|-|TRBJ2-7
TGTGCCAGCGGTGAGAGCTGGGGTTTCGAGCAGTACTTC
CASGESWGFEQYF
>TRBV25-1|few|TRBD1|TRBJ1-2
TGTGCCAGCAGTGAACCCGGACAGGGAGATAACTATGGCTACACCTTC
CASSEPGQGDNYGYTF
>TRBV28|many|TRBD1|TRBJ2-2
TGTGCCAGCGCTCCTGGCCGGCAGGGGGCCTTCGCCGGGGAGCTGTTTTTT
CASAPGRQGAFAGELFF
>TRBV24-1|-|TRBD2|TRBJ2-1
TGTGCCACCAGTGATGAGGGACTAGCGGGCTACAATGAGCAGTTCTTC
CATSDEGLAGYNEQFF